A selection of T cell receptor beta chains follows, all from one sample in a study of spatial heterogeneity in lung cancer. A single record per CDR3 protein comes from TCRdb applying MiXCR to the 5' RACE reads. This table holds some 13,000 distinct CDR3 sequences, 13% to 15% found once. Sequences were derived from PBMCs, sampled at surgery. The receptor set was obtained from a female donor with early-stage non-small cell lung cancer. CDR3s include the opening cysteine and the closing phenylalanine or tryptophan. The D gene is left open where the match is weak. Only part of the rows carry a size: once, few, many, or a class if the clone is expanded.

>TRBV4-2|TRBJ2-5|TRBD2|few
CASSQEAGRLGETQYF
TGTGCCAGCAGCCAAGAAGCGGGGAGGCTGGGTGAGACCCAGTACTTC
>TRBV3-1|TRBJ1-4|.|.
CASSQKGTNEKLFF
TGTGCCAGCAGCCAAAAAGGGACTAATGAAAAACTGTTTTTT
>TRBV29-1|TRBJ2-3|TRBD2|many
CSVDQRGAGDTQYF
TGCAGCGTCGACCAGCGGGGGGCAGGAGATACGCAGTATTTT
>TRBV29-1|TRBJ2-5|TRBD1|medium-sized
CSVVRTGGRRQETQYF
TGCAGCGTTGTCAGGACAGGGGGCAGACGCCAAGAGACCCAGTACTTC
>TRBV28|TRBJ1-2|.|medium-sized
CASSLVGAGYGYTF
TGTGCCAGCAGTTTAGTGGGGGCAGGCTATGGCTACACCTTC
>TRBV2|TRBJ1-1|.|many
CASQDGEGVGNTEAFF
TGTGCCAGCCAGGACGGAGAGGGGGTAGGGAACACTGAAGCTTTCTTT
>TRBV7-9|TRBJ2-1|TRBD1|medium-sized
CASTGTGGNEQFF
TGTGCCAGCACCGGGACAGGGGGCAATGAGCAGTTCTTC
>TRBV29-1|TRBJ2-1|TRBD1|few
CSADEQGAGYEQFF
TGCAGCGCCGACGAACAGGGGGCTGGTTATGAGCAGTTCTTC
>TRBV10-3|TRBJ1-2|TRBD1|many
CAISDPWTGAYYGYTF
TGTGCCATCAGTGACCCCTGGACAGGGGCGTACTATGGCTACACCTTC
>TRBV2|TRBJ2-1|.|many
CASRGFGNPPYNEQFF
TGTGCCAGCAGGGGGTTCGGGAATCCCCCATACAATGAGCAGTTCTTC
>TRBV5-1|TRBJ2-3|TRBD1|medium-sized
CASSRPGQGAKDTQYF
TGCGCCAGCAGCCGACCGGGACAGGGGGCTAAGGATACGCAGTATTTT
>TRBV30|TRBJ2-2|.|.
CAWALTGGELFF
TGTGCCTGGGCGCTCACTGGCGGGGAGCTGTTTTTT
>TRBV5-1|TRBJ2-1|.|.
CASSLAGTSYNEQFF
TGCGCCAGCAGCTTGGCCGGGACAAGCTACAATGAGCAGTTCTTC
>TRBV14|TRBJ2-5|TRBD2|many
CASSWGTRLRETQYF
TGTGCCAGCAGCTGGGGGACTAGGCTGCGGGAGACCCAGTACTTC
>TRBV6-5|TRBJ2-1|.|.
CASSDTGAAYNEQFF
TGTGCCAGCAGCGACACAGGTGCCGCCTACAATGAGCAGTTCTTC
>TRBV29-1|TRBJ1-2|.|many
CSVEVYGYGYTF
TGCAGCGTTGAAGTTTACGGGTATGGCTACACCTTC
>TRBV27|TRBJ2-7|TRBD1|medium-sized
CASSPWTGGEQYF
TGTGCCAGCAGTCCCTGGACAGGGGGCGAGCAGTACTTC
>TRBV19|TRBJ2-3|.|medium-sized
CASRRQDTDTQYF
TGTGCCAGTAGGCGACAGGACACAGATACGCAGTATTTT
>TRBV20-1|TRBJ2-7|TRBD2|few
CSARDQPSGRAVGEQYF
TGCAGTGCTAGAGATCAGCCTAGCGGGAGGGCAGTGGGAGAGCAGTACTTC
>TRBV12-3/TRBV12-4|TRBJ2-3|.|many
CASRVGLGRTDTQYF
TGTGCCAGCAGGGTAGGGCTAGGCCGCACAGATACGCAGTATTTT
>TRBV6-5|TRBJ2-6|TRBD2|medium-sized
CATLAGPSGANVLTF
TGTGCCACCTTAGCGGGTCCCTCTGGGGCCAACGTCCTGACTTTC
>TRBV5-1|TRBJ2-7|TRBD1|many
CASSSRTGFEQYF
TGCGCCAGCAGCTCCCGGACAGGTTTCGAGCAGTACTTC
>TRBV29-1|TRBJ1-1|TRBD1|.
CSVDRGQNTEAFF
TGCAGCGTTGACAGGGGGCAGAACACTGAAGCTTTCTTT
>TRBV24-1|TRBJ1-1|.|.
CATRREGSTEAFF
TGTGCCACCAGGAGGGAAGGGAGCACTGAAGCTTTCTTT
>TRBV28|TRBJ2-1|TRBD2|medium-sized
CASSLSHSGGDEQFF
TGTGCCAGCAGTTTGTCTCATAGCGGGGGGGATGAGCAGTTCTTC
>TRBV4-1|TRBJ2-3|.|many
CASRTAETTDTQYF
TGCGCCAGCAGGACAGCCGAAACCACAGATACGCAGTATTTT
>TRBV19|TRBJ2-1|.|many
CASSRDRATNEQFF
TGTGCCAGTAGTCGAGATCGGGCGACAAATGAGCAGTTCTTC
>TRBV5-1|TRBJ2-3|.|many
CASSLDGKSSTDTQYF
TGCGCCAGCAGCTTGGATGGGAAGTCTAGCACAGATACGCAGTATTTT
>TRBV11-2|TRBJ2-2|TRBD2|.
CASSLTRGRIGELFF
TGTGCCAGCAGCTTAACTCGCGGGAGGATCGGGGAGCTGTTTTTT
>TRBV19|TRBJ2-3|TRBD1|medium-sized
CASKGQGTDTQYF
TGTGCCAGTAAGGGACAGGGCACAGATACGCAGTATTTT
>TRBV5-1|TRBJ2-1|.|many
CASRPGTSSSYNEQFF
TGCGCCAGCAGACCCGGGACTTCTAGCTCCTACAATGAGCAGTTCTTC
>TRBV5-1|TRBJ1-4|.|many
CASSGGQGEKLFF
TGCGCCAGCAGCGGGGGGCAGGGTGAAAAACTGTTTTTT
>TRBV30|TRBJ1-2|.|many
CAWSRGAGYTF
TGTGCCTGGAGTCGGGGGGCTGGCTACACCTTC
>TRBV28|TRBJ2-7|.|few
CASGEWGSSYEQYF
TGTGCCAGCGGGGAGTGGGGCAGCTCCTACGAGCAGTACTTC
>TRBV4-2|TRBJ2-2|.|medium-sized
CASSLSGSPAVGLFF
TGTGCCAGCAGCCTGAGCGGGTCTCCCGCGGTTGGGCTGTTTTTT
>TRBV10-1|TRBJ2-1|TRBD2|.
CASSPIAGTSGRDEQFF
TGCGCCAGCAGTCCGATCGCCGGGACTAGCGGGAGGGATGAGCAGTTCTTC
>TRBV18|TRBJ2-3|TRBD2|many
CASSATPLAGIRNTQYF
TGTGCCAGCTCAGCCACCCCACTAGCGGGGATACGTAATACGCAGTATTTT
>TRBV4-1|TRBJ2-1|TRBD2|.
CASSQVLRGTSTRTNNEQFF
TGCGCCAGCAGCCAAGTCCTGCGGGGGACTAGCACCAGAACTAACAATGAGCAGTTCTTC
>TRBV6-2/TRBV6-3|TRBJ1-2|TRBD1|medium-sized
CATILDRGKDNYGYTF
TGTGCCACCATCCTGGACAGGGGAAAAGACAACTATGGCTACACCTTC
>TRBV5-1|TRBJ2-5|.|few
CASSRGLAETQYF
TGCGCCAGCTCCAGAGGGTTGGCGGAGACCCAGTACTTC
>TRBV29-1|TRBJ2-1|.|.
CSVEWGEQFF
TGCAGCGTTGAGTGGGGGGAGCAGTTCTTC
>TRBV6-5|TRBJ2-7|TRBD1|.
CASRTGQGTYEQYF
TGTGCCAGCAGAACCGGACAGGGAACCTACGAGCAGTACTTC
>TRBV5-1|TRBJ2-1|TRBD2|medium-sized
CASSLFGGRADNEQFF
TGCGCCAGCAGCTTGTTCGGTGGGAGGGCCGATAATGAGCAGTTCTTC
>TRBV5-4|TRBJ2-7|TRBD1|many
CASSTGTGPHEQYF
TGTGCCAGCAGCACCGGGACAGGGCCCCACGAGCAGTACTTC
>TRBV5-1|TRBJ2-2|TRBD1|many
CASSLSVQGAGELFF
TGCGCCAGCAGCTTGAGTGTACAGGGGGCCGGGGAGCTGTTTTTT
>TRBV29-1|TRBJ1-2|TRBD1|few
CSVEDQSAGQGDYGYTF
TGCAGCGTTGAAGATCAATCCGCCGGACAGGGGGACTATGGCTACACCTTC
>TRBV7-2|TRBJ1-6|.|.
CTSSREGGRSFPIHF
TGTACCAGCAGCCGTGAGGGGGGCCGGAGTTTTCCCATCCACTTT
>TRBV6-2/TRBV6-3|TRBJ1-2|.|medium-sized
CASRRDNAGYGYTF
TGTGCCAGCAGGCGGGACAACGCGGGCTATGGCTACACCTTC
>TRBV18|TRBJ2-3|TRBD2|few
CASSSMGLAGSYTQYF
TGTGCCAGCTCATCGATGGGACTAGCGGGAAGTTATACGCAGTATTTT
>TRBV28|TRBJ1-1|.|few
CASNHRTEAFF
TGTGCCAGCAATCATAGGACTGAAGCTTTCTTT
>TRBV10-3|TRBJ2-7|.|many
CAISDGQSYEQYF
TGTGCCATCAGCGATGGACAGTCCTACGAGCAGTACTTC
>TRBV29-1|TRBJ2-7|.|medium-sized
CSVLAWGSYEQYF
TGCAGCGTTTTGGCGTGGGGGTCCTACGAGCAGTACTTC
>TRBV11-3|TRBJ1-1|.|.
CASSSRGPNTEAFF
TGTGCCAGCAGCTCAAGGGGCCCGAACACTGAAGCTTTCTTT
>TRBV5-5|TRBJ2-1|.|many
CASSLESRVNNEQFF
TGTGCCAGCAGCTTGGAGTCCAGGGTTAACAATGAGCAGTTCTTC